This T cell receptor beta chain derives from a study of beta chain features in type 1 diabetes. Whole-study results and caveats: VDJ junctions from type 1 diabetes patients carried fewer insertions and larger deletions.

Details on this clone: Its antigen is not known. The junction departs from the called germline gene at one end, perhaps through a read error.

The CDR3 extends over 16 amino acids. Germline lookup yields CDR1 LGHNA and CDR2 YNFKEQ. The investigators reverse transcribed all of the isolated RNA, so they sequenced expressed TCRB transcripts. Using immunoSEQ multiplex PCR, the repertoire was profiled, and TCRdb retains in-frame clones only, with some absent. Seen here are 500,000 to 700,000 clones, about 14% observed once, and the top ten hold roughly 0.098%. Central memory, naive, regulatory and stem cell-like memory CD4+ cells were sorted by CD45RO/CCR7/CD25/CD127/CD95/CD27. Sequenced material: naive CD4+ T cells from blood. This TCR came from a young man in good health. The J gene is TRBJ1-4, the V gene TRBV4-2, with 8 nucleotides matching TRBD1. The CDR3 sequence: CASRHLFSGTGEKLFF. The CDR3 DNA reads TGTGCCAGCCGCCATCTCTTCTCCGGGACAGGTGAAAAACTGTTTTTT.